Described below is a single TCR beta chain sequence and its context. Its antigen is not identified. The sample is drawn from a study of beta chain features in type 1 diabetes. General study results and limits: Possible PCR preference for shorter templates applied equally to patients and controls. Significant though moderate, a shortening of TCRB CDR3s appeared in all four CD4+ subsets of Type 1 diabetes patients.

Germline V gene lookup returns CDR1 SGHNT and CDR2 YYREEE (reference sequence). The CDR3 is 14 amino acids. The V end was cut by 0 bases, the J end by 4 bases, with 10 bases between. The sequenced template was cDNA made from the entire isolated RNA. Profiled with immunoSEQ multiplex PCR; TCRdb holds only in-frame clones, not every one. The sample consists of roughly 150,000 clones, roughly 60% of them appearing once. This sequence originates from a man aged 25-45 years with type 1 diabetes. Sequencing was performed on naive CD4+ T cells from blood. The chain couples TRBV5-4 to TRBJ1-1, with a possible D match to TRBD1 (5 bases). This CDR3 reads CASSLEWDGTEAFF. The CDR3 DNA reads TGTGCCAGCAGCTTGGAGTGGGACGGCACTGAAGCTTTCTTT.